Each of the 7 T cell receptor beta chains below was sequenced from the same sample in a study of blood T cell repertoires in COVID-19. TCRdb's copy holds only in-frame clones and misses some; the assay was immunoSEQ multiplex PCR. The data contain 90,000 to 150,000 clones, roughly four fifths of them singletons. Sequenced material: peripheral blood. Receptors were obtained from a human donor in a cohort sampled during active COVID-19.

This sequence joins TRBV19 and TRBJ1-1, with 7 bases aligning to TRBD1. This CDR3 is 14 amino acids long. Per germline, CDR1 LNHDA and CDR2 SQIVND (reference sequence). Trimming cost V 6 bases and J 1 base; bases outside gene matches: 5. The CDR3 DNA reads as TGTGCCAGTAGCCTGGGACAGACGAACACTGAAGCTTTCTTT. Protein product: CASSLGQTNTEAFF.

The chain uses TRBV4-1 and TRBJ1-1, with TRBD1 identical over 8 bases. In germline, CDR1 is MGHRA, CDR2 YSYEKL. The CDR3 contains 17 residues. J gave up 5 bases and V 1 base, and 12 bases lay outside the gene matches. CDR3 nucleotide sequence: TGCGCCAGCAGCCAAGGGAGCAGGGCAGGGGGCTCAACTGAAGCTTTCTTT. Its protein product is CASSQGSRAGGSTEAFF.

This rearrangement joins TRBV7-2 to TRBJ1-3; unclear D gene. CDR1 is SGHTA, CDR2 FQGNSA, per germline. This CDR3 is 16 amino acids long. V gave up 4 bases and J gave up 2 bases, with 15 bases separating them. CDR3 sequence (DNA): TGTGCCAGCAGCTCAACCCCCGGGAGGGCTGGAAACACCATATATTTT. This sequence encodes CASSSTPGRAGNTIYF.

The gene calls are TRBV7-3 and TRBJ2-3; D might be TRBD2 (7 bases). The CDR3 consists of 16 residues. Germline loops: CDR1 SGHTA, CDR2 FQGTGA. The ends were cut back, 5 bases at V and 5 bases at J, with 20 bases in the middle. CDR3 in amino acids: CASSQQSGGALDTQYF. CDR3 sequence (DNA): TGTGCCAGCAGCCAACAGAGTGGGGGGGCCTTAGATACGCAGTATTTT.

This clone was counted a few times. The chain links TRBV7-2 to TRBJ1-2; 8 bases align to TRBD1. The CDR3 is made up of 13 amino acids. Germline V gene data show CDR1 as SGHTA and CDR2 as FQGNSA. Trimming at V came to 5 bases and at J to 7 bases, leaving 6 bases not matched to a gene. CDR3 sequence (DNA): TGTGCCAGCAGCCCCGGACAGGGATTTGGCTACACCTTC. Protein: CASSPGQGFGYTF.

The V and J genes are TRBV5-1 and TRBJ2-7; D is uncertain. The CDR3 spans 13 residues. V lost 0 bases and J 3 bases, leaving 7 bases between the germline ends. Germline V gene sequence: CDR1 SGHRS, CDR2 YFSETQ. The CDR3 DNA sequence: TGCGCCAGCAGCTTGGATACTCGCTACGAGCAGTACTTC. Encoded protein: CASSLDTRYEQYF.

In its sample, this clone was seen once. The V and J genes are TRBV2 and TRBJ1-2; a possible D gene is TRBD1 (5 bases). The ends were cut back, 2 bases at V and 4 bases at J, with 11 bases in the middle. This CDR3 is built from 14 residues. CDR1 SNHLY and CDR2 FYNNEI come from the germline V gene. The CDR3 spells CASSEQGSLYGYTF. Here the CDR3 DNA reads TGTGCCAGCAGTGAACAGGGCAGCCTCTATGGCTACACCTTC.